A selection of T cell receptor beta chains follows, all from one sample in a study of cytomegalovirus exposure and HLA in healthy donors. Sequencing was performed with immunoSEQ multiplex PCR; in TCRdb, only in-frame clones are kept and a portion is missing. The data hold roughly 100,000 clones, with around 80% observed a single time. The material sequenced was PBMCs. All receptors come from a man aged 35 to 55 in good health and CMV-seropositive. CDR3s include the opening cysteine and the closing phenylalanine or tryptophan. The order of the fields is D gene, clone size, V gene, J gene, CDR3 length, CDR3 protein, CDR3 DNA. A D gene is named only where the DNA matches it firmly. Clone size is given for some rows only: seen once, a few or many times, or a class if the clone is expanded.

d_call: -
clone_size: -
v_call: TRBV7-9
j_call: TRBJ2-5
cdr3_length: 16
cdr3_aa: CASSLRLEGGTGEQYF
cdr3_nt: TGTGCCAGCAGCCTCCGACTAGAGGGGGGGACGGGGGAGCAGTACTTC

d_call: -
clone_size: once
v_call: TRBV10-1
j_call: TRBJ1-1
cdr3_length: 13
cdr3_aa: CASSNQANTEAFF
cdr3_nt: TGCGCCAGCAGTAACCAGGCGAACACTGAAGCTTTCTTT

d_call: TRBD2
clone_size: -
v_call: TRBV4-3
j_call: TRBJ2-5
cdr3_length: 13
cdr3_aa: CASSQGGLETQYF
cdr3_nt: TGCGCCAGCAGCCAGGGGGGGTTGGAGACCCAGTACTTC

d_call: TRBD2
clone_size: -
v_call: TRBV30
j_call: TRBJ2-1
cdr3_length: 13
cdr3_aa: CAWSPLSGTEQFF
cdr3_nt: TGTGCCTGGAGTCCTCTTAGCGGGACTGAGCAGTTCTTC

d_call: -
clone_size: -
v_call: TRBV29-1
j_call: TRBJ1-1
cdr3_length: 13
cdr3_aa: CSVESLGSAEAFF
cdr3_nt: TGCAGCGTTGAATCCCTAGGCAGTGCGGAAGCTTTCTTT

d_call: -
clone_size: -
v_call: TRBV4-3
j_call: TRBJ2-3
cdr3_length: 14
cdr3_aa: CASSPRQYTDTQYF
cdr3_nt: TGCGCCAGCAGCCCCCGACAGTACACAGATACGCAGTATTTT

d_call: -
clone_size: -
v_call: TRBV5-4
j_call: TRBJ1-3
cdr3_length: 15
cdr3_aa: CASSLQGAVRNTIYF
cdr3_nt: TGTGCCAGCAGCTTACAGGGTGCGGTGAGAAACACCATATATTTT

d_call: -
clone_size: -
v_call: TRBV27
j_call: TRBJ2-1
cdr3_length: 14
cdr3_aa: CASSSPQGRDEQFF
cdr3_nt: TGTGCCAGCAGTTCACCACAGGGACGGGATGAGCAGTTCTTC

d_call: TRBD1
clone_size: -
v_call: TRBV9
j_call: TRBJ1-4
cdr3_length: 15
cdr3_aa: CASSVGGQTNEKLFF
cdr3_nt: TGTGCCAGCAGCGTGGGGGGACAGACTAATGAAAAACTGTTTTTT

d_call: TRBD2
clone_size: -
v_call: TRBV15
j_call: TRBJ2-7
cdr3_length: 16
cdr3_aa: CATSRAPSGSWNEQYF
cdr3_nt: TGTGCCACCAGCAGAGCACCTAGCGGGAGTTGGAACGAGCAGTACTTC

d_call: -
clone_size: -
v_call: TRBV28
j_call: TRBJ1-6
cdr3_length: 17
cdr3_aa: CASSLVPQTAFNSPLHF
cdr3_nt: TGTGCCAGCAGTTTAGTCCCCCAGACAGCGTTTAATTCACCCCTCCACTTT

d_call: -
clone_size: -
v_call: TRBV10-1
j_call: TRBJ2-5
cdr3_length: 14
cdr3_aa: CASTTGLSLETQYF
cdr3_nt: TGCGCCAGCACCACGGGACTGTCTCTGGAGACCCAGTACTTC

d_call: -
clone_size: -
v_call: TRBV5-4
j_call: TRBJ2-2
cdr3_length: 15
cdr3_aa: CASSRPQGNTGELFF
cdr3_nt: TGTGCCAGCAGCCGACCCCAGGGTAACACCGGGGAGCTGTTTTTT

d_call: -
clone_size: once
v_call: TRBV9
j_call: TRBJ2-5
cdr3_length: 16
cdr3_aa: CASSVGDGSAQETQYF
cdr3_nt: TGTGCCAGCAGCGTAGGCGACGGGAGTGCACAAGAGACCCAGTACTTC

d_call: TRBD1
clone_size: -
v_call: TRBV4-2
j_call: TRBJ1-1
cdr3_length: 14
cdr3_aa: CASSPDRRNTEAFF
cdr3_nt: TGTGCTAGCAGCCCGGACAGGCGGAACACTGAAGCTTTCTTT

d_call: -
clone_size: -
v_call: TRBV2
j_call: TRBJ2-1
cdr3_length: 12
cdr3_aa: CASRWTLGEQFF
cdr3_nt: TGTGCCAGCCGTTGGACTTTGGGTGAGCAGTTCTTC

d_call: -
clone_size: once
v_call: TRBV28
j_call: TRBJ1-2
cdr3_length: 17
cdr3_aa: CASSSSELGLKANGYTF
cdr3_nt: TGTGCCAGCAGTTCTAGCGAACTCGGGCTAAAGGCGAATGGCTACACCTTC

d_call: TRBD2
clone_size: -
v_call: TRBV5-1
j_call: TRBJ2-1
cdr3_length: 15
cdr3_aa: CASSETSGRRNEQFF
cdr3_nt: TGCGCCAGCAGCGAGACTAGCGGGAGGAGGAATGAGCAGTTCTTC

d_call: -
clone_size: -
v_call: TRBV5-4
j_call: TRBJ2-5
cdr3_length: 12
cdr3_aa: CASSWAQETQYF
cdr3_nt: TGTGCCAGCAGCTGGGCCCAAGAGACCCAGTACTTC

d_call: -
clone_size: -
v_call: TRBV7-9
j_call: TRBJ2-5
cdr3_length: 13
cdr3_aa: CASSLDSQETQYF
cdr3_nt: TGTGCCAGCAGTTTGGACAGCCAAGAGACCCAGTACTTC

d_call: TRBD1
clone_size: -
v_call: TRBV11-3
j_call: TRBJ1-6
cdr3_length: 15
cdr3_aa: CASRYTGGANSPLHF
cdr3_nt: TGTGCCAGCAGATACACAGGGGGCGCGAATTCACCCCTCCACTTT

d_call: TRBD1
clone_size: once
v_call: TRBV19
j_call: TRBJ1-5
cdr3_length: 15
cdr3_aa: CASQQGTRGNQPQHF
cdr3_nt: TGTGCCAGTCAACAGGGGACTCGGGGCAATCAGCCCCAGCATTTT

d_call: TRBD2
clone_size: -
v_call: TRBV4-2
j_call: TRBJ2-7
cdr3_length: 15
cdr3_aa: CASSQAGTSGTEQYF
cdr3_nt: TGTGCCAGCAGCCAAGCCGGGACTAGCGGGACGGAGCAGTACTTC

d_call: -
clone_size: -
v_call: TRBV7-8
j_call: TRBJ2-1
cdr3_length: 17
cdr3_aa: CASSLAGARGHYNEQFF
cdr3_nt: TGTGCCAGCAGCTTAGCGGGGGCCAGGGGCCACTACAATGAGCAGTTCTTC

d_call: -
clone_size: -
v_call: TRBV5-4
j_call: TRBJ2-7
cdr3_length: 12
cdr3_aa: CASSFSGQWEYF
cdr3_nt: TGTGCCAGCAGCTTCTCCGGACAGTGGGAGTACTTC

d_call: TRBD2
clone_size: -
v_call: TRBV11-2
j_call: TRBJ2-2
cdr3_length: 19
cdr3_aa: CASSLEVGSGRAGTGELFF
cdr3_nt: TGTGCCAGCAGCTTAGAGGTGGGTAGCGGGAGGGCCGGCACCGGGGAGCTGTTTTTT

d_call: -
clone_size: -
v_call: TRBV2
j_call: TRBJ2-5
cdr3_length: 10
cdr3_aa: CASGRETQYF
cdr3_nt: TGTGCCAGCGGTCGGGAGACCCAGTACTTC

d_call: -
clone_size: few
v_call: TRBV19
j_call: TRBJ1-4
cdr3_length: 12
cdr3_aa: CASSSDRGKLFF
cdr3_nt: TGTGCCAGTAGTTCCGACAGAGGAAAACTGTTTTTT

d_call: TRBD2
clone_size: -
v_call: TRBV7-3
j_call: TRBJ2-3
cdr3_length: 15
cdr3_aa: CASSFRGGVGDTQYF
cdr3_nt: TGTGCCAGCAGCTTTCGGGGGGGAGTAGGGGATACGCAGTATTTT

d_call: TRBD1
clone_size: -
v_call: TRBV18
j_call: TRBJ2-7
cdr3_length: 12
cdr3_aa: CASSRQGYEQYF
cdr3_nt: TGTGCCAGCTCCCGACAGGGCTACGAGCAGTACTTC

d_call: TRBD1
clone_size: -
v_call: TRBV2
j_call: TRBJ2-7
cdr3_length: 14
cdr3_aa: CASILQRGLDEQYF
cdr3_nt: TGTGCCAGCATACTTCAGAGGGGGCTAGACGAGCAGTACTTC

d_call: -
clone_size: -
v_call: TRBV6-6
j_call: TRBJ2-1
cdr3_length: 15
cdr3_aa: CASDLGVGSYNEQFF
cdr3_nt: TGTGCCAGCGATCTGGGCGTTGGCTCCTACAATGAGCAGTTCTTC

d_call: TRBD1
clone_size: -
v_call: TRBV2
j_call: TRBJ1-1
cdr3_length: 14
cdr3_aa: CASTRQGQGTEAFF
cdr3_nt: TGTGCCAGCACCCGACAGGGACAAGGTACTGAAGCTTTCTTT

d_call: TRBD1
clone_size: few
v_call: TRBV7-8
j_call: TRBJ2-7
cdr3_length: 15
cdr3_aa: CASSIRQGPSYEQYF
cdr3_nt: TGTGCCAGCAGCATTAGACAGGGACCTTCCTACGAGCAGTACTTC

d_call: -
clone_size: -
v_call: TRBV6-1
j_call: TRBJ1-2
cdr3_length: 17
cdr3_aa: CASSEELLTGPLVGYTF
cdr3_nt: TGTGCCAGCAGTGAGGAGCTTTTGACAGGTCCCTTGGTCGGCTACACCTTC

d_call: -
clone_size: -
v_call: TRBV6-6
j_call: TRBJ2-5
cdr3_length: 14
cdr3_aa: CASSLTHAPETQYF
cdr3_nt: TGTGCCAGCAGCCTAACCCACGCCCCAGAGACCCAGTACTTC

d_call: TRBD1
clone_size: -
v_call: TRBV30
j_call: TRBJ1-3
cdr3_length: 15
cdr3_aa: CAWSVLGTGRNTIYF
cdr3_nt: TGTGCCTGGAGTGTACTCGGGACAGGGAGAAACACCATATATTTT

d_call: TRBD2
clone_size: -
v_call: TRBV7-9
j_call: TRBJ2-1
cdr3_length: 16
cdr3_aa: CASSSTSGREYNEQFF
cdr3_nt: TGTGCCAGCAGCTCGACTAGCGGGAGGGAGTACAATGAGCAGTTCTTC

d_call: TRBD2
clone_size: few
v_call: TRBV11-3
j_call: TRBJ2-7
cdr3_length: 13
cdr3_aa: CASSSLADYEQYF
cdr3_nt: TGTGCCAGCAGCTCCCTAGCGGACTACGAGCAGTACTTC

d_call: -
clone_size: few
v_call: TRBV5-1
j_call: TRBJ2-2
cdr3_length: 15
cdr3_aa: CASRTAGENTGELFF
cdr3_nt: TGCGCCAGCAGGACGGCAGGGGAGAACACCGGGGAGCTGTTTTTT

d_call: TRBD1
clone_size: -
v_call: TRBV9
j_call: TRBJ1-2
cdr3_length: 17
cdr3_aa: CASSGQKGGLVNYGYTF
cdr3_nt: TGTGCCAGCAGCGGCCAGAAAGGGGGCTTAGTTAACTATGGCTACACCTTC

d_call: TRBD2
clone_size: -
v_call: TRBV5-8
j_call: TRBJ2-5
cdr3_length: 14
cdr3_aa: CASSLASGVETQYF
cdr3_nt: TGTGCCAGCAGCTTGGCTAGCGGGGTAGAGACCCAGTACTTC

d_call: -
clone_size: -
v_call: TRBV5-1
j_call: TRBJ2-6
cdr3_length: 15
cdr3_aa: CASSQGISGANVLTF
cdr3_nt: TGCGCCAGCAGTCAGGGGATCTCTGGGGCCAACGTCCTGACTTTC

d_call: -
clone_size: few
v_call: TRBV14
j_call: TRBJ2-7
cdr3_length: 12
cdr3_aa: CASSLGTAEQYF
cdr3_nt: TGTGCCAGCAGCCTTGGGACTGCTGAGCAGTACTTC

d_call: -
clone_size: -
v_call: TRBV4-3
j_call: TRBJ2-3
cdr3_length: 13
cdr3_aa: CASSQKGTDTQYF
cdr3_nt: TGCGCCAGCAGCCAAAAGGGGACAGATACGCAGTATTTT

d_call: -
clone_size: -
v_call: TRBV6-5
j_call: TRBJ2-3
cdr3_length: 14
cdr3_aa: CASSDGWGGDTQYF
cdr3_nt: TGTGCCAGCAGTGACGGGTGGGGAGGAGATACGCAGTATTTT

d_call: -
clone_size: -
v_call: TRBV28
j_call: TRBJ2-5
cdr3_length: 15
cdr3_aa: CASSLYQRAGETQYF
cdr3_nt: TGTGCCAGCAGTTTATATCAGCGGGCTGGAGAGACCCAGTACTTC

d_call: -
clone_size: -
v_call: TRBV9
j_call: TRBJ2-7
cdr3_length: 14
cdr3_aa: CASSVEGPSYEQYF
cdr3_nt: TGTGCCAGCAGCGTAGAGGGGCCCTCCTACGAGCAGTACTTC